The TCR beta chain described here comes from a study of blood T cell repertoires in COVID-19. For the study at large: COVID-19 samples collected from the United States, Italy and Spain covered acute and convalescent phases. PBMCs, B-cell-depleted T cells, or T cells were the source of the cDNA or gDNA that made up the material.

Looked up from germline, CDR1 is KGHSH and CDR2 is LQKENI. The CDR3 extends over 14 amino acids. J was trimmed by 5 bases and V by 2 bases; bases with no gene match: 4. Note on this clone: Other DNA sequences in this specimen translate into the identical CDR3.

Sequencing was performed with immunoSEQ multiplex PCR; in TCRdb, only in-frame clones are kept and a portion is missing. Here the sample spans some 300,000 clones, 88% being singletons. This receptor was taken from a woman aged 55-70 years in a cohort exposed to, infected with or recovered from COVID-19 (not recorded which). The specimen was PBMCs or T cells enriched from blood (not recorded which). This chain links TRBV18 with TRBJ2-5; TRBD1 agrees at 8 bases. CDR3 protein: CASSPGQGGETQYF. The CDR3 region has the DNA TGTGCCAGCTCACCAGGACAGGGCGGGGAGACCCAGTACTTC. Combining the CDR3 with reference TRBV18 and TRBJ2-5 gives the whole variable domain NAGVMQNPRHLVRRRGQEARLRCSPMKGHSHVYWYRQLPEEGLKFMVYLQKENIIDESGMPKERFSAEFPKEGPSILRIQQVVRGDSAAYFCASSPGQGGETQYFGPGTRLLVL.